A single sample is the source of the 30 T cell receptor beta chains below, sequenced in a study of beta chain features in type 1 diabetes. General observations from the study: There was a moderate but significant shortening of TCRB CDR3s in all four CD4+ subsets of Type 1 diabetes patients.

These receptors' targets are unknown. The authors reverse transcribed all of the isolated RNA, so sequencing captured expressed TCRB transcripts. Generated by immunoSEQ multiplex PCR, the TCRdb table keeps only in-frame clones and is missing some. The profile shows hundreds of thousands of clones, over 12% of them singletons. Specimen: naive CD4+ T cells from blood. The receptors shown here come from a man aged 18 to 30 with type 1 diabetes.

This clone has just a few counts. V is TRBV25-1 and J is TRBJ2-3; 9 bases align to TRBD2. With V trimmed by 3 bases and J by 5 bases, 6 bases remained unmatched. The CDR3 loop spans 15 amino acids. The V gene's germline CDR1 is MGHDK and CDR2 SYGVNS. CDR3 bases: TGTGCCAGCAGTGATGTAGCGGGAGTGGGAGATACGCAGTATTTT. Encoded protein: CASSDVAGVGDTQYF. The complete variable domain, with remaining parts taken from reference TRBV25-1 and TRBJ2-3, reads EADIYQTPRYLVIGTGKKITLECSQTMGHDKMYWYQQDPGMELHLIHYSYGVNSTEKGDLSSESTVSRIRTEHFPLTLESARPSHTSQYLCASSDVAGVGDTQYFGPGTRLTVL.

This clone showed up just a few times. This chain connects TRBV9 to TRBJ2-3; D might be TRBD2 (7 bases). Germline CDR1 is SGDLS and CDR2 is YYNGEE. V lost 2 bases to trimming and J lost 2 bases, with 12 bases between them. This CDR3 region has 15 residues. The CDR3 spells CASSVQAGHTDTQYF. DNA of the CDR3: TGTGCCAGCAGCGTCCAAGCGGGACACACAGATACGCAGTATTTT.

V usage is TRBV7-2 and J usage is TRBJ1-1; no reliable D call. The V and J ends lost 8 bases and 2 bases respectively, with 12 bases between them. Germline V gene sequence: CDR1 SGHTA, CDR2 FQGNSA. The CDR3 contains 13 residues. The CDR3 loop is CASLREGNTEAFF. CDR3 DNA: TGTGCCAGCCTTCGAGAGGGCAACACTGAAGCTTTCTTT.

This rearrangement joins TRBV30 to TRBJ2-7, with a tentative D call TRBD1 (6 bases). The CDR3 length is 13 residues. V gave up 0 bases and J gave up 9 bases, with 15 bases separating them. The V gene's germline CDR1 is GTSNPN and CDR2 SVGIG (reference sequence). This CDR3 reads CAWSVEGRGRQYF. The CDR3 bases are TGTGCCTGGAGTGTAGAGGGCAGGGGCAGGCAGTACTTC.

Comment on this clone: A single base separates this from a much larger clone, so it may be a read error. Other DNA variants within this sample encode the same CDR3. The chain carries TRBV7-2 and TRBJ2-3; D uncertain. V lost 5 bases and J lost 3, with 3 bases in between. The CDR3 length is 11 residues. Germline V gives CDR1 SGHTA, CDR2 FQGNSA. In DNA, the CDR3 is TGTGCCAGCAGCCCGACAGATACGCAGTATTTT. Protein sequence: CASSPTDTQYF. Full variable domain (rest looked up from reference TRBV7-2 and TRBJ2-3): GAGVSQSPSNKVTEKGKDVELRCDPISGHTALYWYRQSLGQGLEFLIYFQGNSAPDKSGLPSDRFSAERTGGSVSTLTIQRTQQEDSAVYLCASSPTDTQYFGPGTRLTVL.

Details on this clone: The sample has other DNA sequences that encode this CDR3 too. The V call is TRBV7-9, the J call TRBJ2-7; D tentatively reads TRBD1 or TRBD2 (5 bases each). The V and J ends lost 1 base and 6 bases respectively, with 13 bases between them. Germline loops: CDR1 SEHNR, CDR2 FQNEAQ (reference sequence). The CDR3 covers 14 residues. DNA of the CDR3: TGTGCCAGCAGCTTAGAGGGGCCGAGGGTCGAGCAGTACTTC. Translated: CASSLEGPRVEQYF.

The J gene is TRBJ1-6, the V gene TRBV7-2; possibly TRBD1 for D (6 bases). Germline-derived CDR1 and CDR2 are SGHTA and FQGNSA. V lost 5 bases and J 17 bases, leaving 19 bases between the germline ends. The CDR3 covers 13 residues. In nucleotides, the CDR3 is TGTGCCAGCAGCCCCGGACAGACCCATCCTATCCACTTT. Its protein is CASSPGQTHPIHF.

V gene TRBV6-5 combines with J gene TRBJ2-3, with 7 bases identical to TRBD1. Per germline, CDR1 MNHEY and CDR2 SVGAGI. The J segment lost 3 bases and the V segment lost 6 bases, leaving 9 bases of the junction unmatched. This CDR3 has 15 amino acids. This chain's CDR3 is CASRTGTALTDTQYF. CDR3 nucleotides: TGTGCCAGCAGAACGGGGACAGCCCTGACAGATACGCAGTATTTT.

This clone came up a few times. The chain couples TRBV7-9 to TRBJ2-7; possibly TRBD2 for D (5 bases). Between the trimmed V and J ends, which lost 5 bases and 7 bases, there was a span of 18 bases. The CDR3 length is 14 residues. Germline CDR1 SEHNR, CDR2 FQNEAQ (reference sequence). The CDR3 reads CASSQFGVSEEQYF. In nucleotides, the CDR3 is TGTGCCAGCAGCCAATTCGGGGTGTCGGAGGAGCAGTACTTC.

The chain couples TRBV5-4 to TRBJ2-3; 10 bases line up with TRBD1. Trimming removed 4 bases from V and 5 bases from J; junction bases left unmatched: 4. This CDR3 region has 14 residues. Germline V gives CDR1 SGHNT, CDR2 YYREEE (reference sequence). Here the CDR3 reads CASSLDRGVDTQYF. The CDR3 DNA sequence: TGTGCCAGCAGCCTGGACAGGGGGGTAGATACGCAGTATTTT.

This clone has more than one count but fewer than ten. J is TRBJ2-2 and V is TRBV21-1; no check of the table's D call, TRBD2, against the DNA was made. TRBV21-1 is labeled a pseudogene. The length of the CDR3 is 19 residues. The CDR3 here is CASSKVVCFHTRTTGELFF. In DNA, the CDR3 is TGTGCCAGCAGCAAAGTAGTTTGTTTTCATACGAGAACCACCGGGGAGCTGTTTTTT.

The genes are TRBV7-2 and TRBJ2-4; TRBD1 might be the D (6 bases). CDR1 and CDR2 (germline): SGHTA, FQGNSA. CDR3 length: 16 amino acids. V lost 3 bases and J 0 bases, leaving 12 bases between the germline ends. CDR3 nucleotides: TGTGCCAGCAGCTTCGGACAGTCTCTAGCCAAAAACATTCAGTACTTC. This codes for CASSFGQSLAKNIQYF.

There are a few counts of this clone. The genes are TRBV10-3 and TRBJ2-7; D is possibly TRBD1 (6 bases). The ends were cut back, 4 bases at V and 1 base at J, with 11 bases in the middle. The CDR3 contains 14 residues. The germline CDR1 and CDR2 sequences are ENHRY and SYGVKD. The CDR3, as DNA: TGTGCCATCAGTGTATGGACAGATTCCTACGAGCAGTACTTC. Translating it yields CAISVWTDSYEQYF.

In its sample, this clone was seen a few times. The chain carries TRBV18 and TRBJ2-7; 7 positions match TRBD2. V lost 2 bases to trimming and J lost 3 bases; unmatched junction nucleotides: 7. The CDR3 runs to 15 residues. The V gene's germline CDR1 is KGHSH and CDR2 LQKENI. The CDR3 nucleotides are TGTGCCAGCTCACCAGGGAGGGAGGGGATCTACGAGCAGTACTTC. It specifies CASSPGREGIYEQYF.

The genes are TRBV4-2 and TRBJ1-6, with unresolved D. Germline V lookup: CDR1 LGHNA, CDR2 YNFKEQ. This CDR3 is built from 15 residues. V was shortened by 8 bases and J by 7 bases, with 18 bases between the two germline ends. The CDR3 here is CASRTKEQPNSPLHF. The CDR3 DNA reads TGTGCCAGCCGAACAAAGGAACAGCCAAATTCACCCCTCCACTTT.

The V gene is TRBV30, the J gene TRBJ1-2; D perhaps matches TRBD1 (5 bases). The CDR3 runs to 14 residues. V gave up 4 bases and J gave up 5 bases, with 17 bases separating them. Germline assignment: CDR1 GTSNPN and CDR2 SVGIG (reference sequence). The CDR3 spells CAWKPDFWGYGYTF. The CDR3, as DNA: TGTGCCTGGAAACCCGACTTTTGGGGGTATGGCTACACCTTC.

This clone showed up just a few times. The chain employs TRBV30 and TRBJ2-7, with TRBD1 matching over 11 bases. The length of the CDR3 is 14 residues. The germline gives CDR1 GTSNPN, CDR2 SVGIG (reference sequence). J gave up 1 base and V 3 bases, and 2 bases lay outside the gene matches. CDR3 coding DNA: TGTGCCTGGAGGAGGGACAGGGGGTCCTACGAGCAGTACTTC. Its translation is CAWRRDRGSYEQYF. Filled out from reference TRBV30 and TRBJ2-7, the complete variable domain reads SQTIHQWPATLVQPVGSPLSLECTVEGTSNPNLYWYRQAAGRGLQLLFYSVGIGQISSEVPQNLSASRPQDRQFILSSKKLLLSDSGFYLCAWRRDRGSYEQYFGPGTRLTVT.

This clone was counted a few times. V usage is TRBV5-1 and J usage is TRBJ1-1, with TRBD1 matching over 8 bases. Unmatched junction bases numbered 11, after V lost 4 bases and J lost 0 bases. In germline, CDR1 is SGHRS, CDR2 YFSETQ. This CDR3 has 17 residues. CDR3 nucleotide sequence: TGCGCCAGCAGCCTCCCCGACAGGGGATCAGTGAACACTGAAGCTTTCTTT. It yields the protein CASSLPDRGSVNTEAFF.

DNA for the CDR3: TGTGCCAGCAGCCCAAGCCTCGGGACAGCAAACACAGATACGCAGTATTTT. This translates into CASSPSLGTANTDTQYF. V and J are TRBV5-5 and TRBJ2-3; 7 bases align to TRBD1. J was trimmed by 2 bases and V by 4 bases; bases with no gene match: 13. CDR3 length equals 17 residues. CDR1 is SGHKS and CDR2 is YYEKEE in the germline V gene (reference sequence). Full variable domain (outside the CDR3, taken from reference TRBV5-5 and TRBJ2-3): DAGVTQSPTHLIKTRGQQVTLRCSPISGHKSVSWYQQVLGQGPQFIFQYYEKEERGRGNFPDRFSARQFPNYSSELNVNALLLGDSALYLCASSPSLGTANTDTQYFGPGTRLTVL.

The chain links TRBV28 to TRBJ2-7; maybe TRBD1 (5 bases). The CDR3 has 14 amino acids. Per the germline V gene, CDR1 is MDHEN and CDR2 is SYDVKM. V was cut by 8 bases and J by 3 bases, with 17 bases left in between. The CDR3 sequence: CASGPTAMLYEQYF. The CDR3 coding sequence is TGTGCCAGCGGGCCGACAGCAATGCTCTACGAGCAGTACTTC.

The V and J genes are TRBV18 and TRBJ1-2, with a possible D match to TRBD1 (6 bases). From germline, CDR1 is KGHSH and CDR2 LQKENI. V lost 3 bases to trimming and J lost 4 bases, with 15 bases between them. This CDR3 contains 15 residues. The CDR3 reads CASSPSEDSFYGYTF. CDR3 in DNA: TGTGCCAGCTCACCGAGCGAGGACAGTTTCTATGGCTACACCTTC.

This clone showed up just a few times. This rearrangement joins TRBV18 to TRBJ2-7; TRBD2 agrees at 10 bases. This CDR3 comprises 16 residues. With 5 bases clipped from V and 3 bases from J, the junction kept 10 bases outside the gene matches. Germline CDR1 KGHSH, CDR2 LQKENI. The CDR3 is CASSASAGGPGYEQYF. The CDR3, as DNA: TGTGCCAGCTCAGCATCAGCGGGAGGGCCCGGCTACGAGCAGTACTTC.

In this sample, this clone turned up a few times. CDR3 in DNA: TGTGCCAGCAGCTTAGAGGTAGGGGATGGGGGTGAGCAGTTCTTC. Amino acid sequence: CASSLEVGDGGEQFF. The rearrangement links TRBV11-3 to TRBJ2-1; D is perhaps TRBD1 or TRBD2 (5 bases each). The CDR3 runs 15 residues. V was pared by 0 bases and J by 9 bases, with 15 bases between. Germline CDR1 is SGHNT and CDR2 is YENEEA. Drawing the rest from reference TRBV11-3 and TRBJ2-1, the complete variable domain is EAGVVQSPRYKIIEKKQPVAFWCNPISGHNTLYWYLQNLGQGPELLIRYENEEAVDDSQLPKDRFSAERLKGVDSTLKIQPAELGDSAVYLCASSLEVGDGGEQFFGPGTRLTVL.

For the CDR3, the DNA is TGCGCCAGCAGTGGACTAGAGGCTTCCGCCGGGGAGCTGTTTTTT. Protein sequence: CASSGLEASAGELFF. The V gene is TRBV10-1, the J gene TRBJ2-2, with D perhaps matching TRBD2 (6 bases). The V end was cut by 4 bases, the J end by 6 bases, with 15 bases between. Germline V lookup: CDR1 WNHNN, CDR2 SYGVQD (reference sequence). The CDR3 covers 15 residues.

This clone was observed a few times. The chain employs TRBV27 and TRBJ2-5; 10 bases are shared with TRBD2. The CDR3 covers 16 residues. The V gene's germline CDR1 is MNHEY and CDR2 SMNVEV (reference sequence). The V and J ends lost 4 bases and 2 bases, in that order; junction bases with no gene match: 7. The CDR3 coding sequence is TGTGCCAGCAGTTCTCGGACTAGCGGAGCACAAGAGACCCAGTACTTC. It encodes CASSSRTSGAQETQYF.

This clone appeared a few times. The chain combines TRBV4-3 with TRBJ2-7; 8 nucleotides line up with TRBD1. V dropped 1 base and J dropped 5; count of bases not matched to a gene: 7. Germline V gene lookup returns CDR1 LGHNA and CDR2 YSLEER. This CDR3 is 15 amino acids long. The CDR3 is CASSQVAGGRHEQYF. CDR3 DNA sequence: TGCGCCAGCAGCCAAGTTGCAGGGGGCCGCCACGAGCAGTACTTC.

This sequence joins TRBV25-1 and TRBJ2-5; D remains unclear. The germline gives CDR1 MGHDK, CDR2 SYGVNS. The CDR3 extends over 15 amino acids. Trimming shortened V by 4 bases and J by 0 bases, and 12 bases separated the two germline ends. The CDR3 DNA follows: TGTGCCAGCAGTGCGGGCGGCTGGTACCAAGAGACCCAGTACTTC. Its protein product is CASSAGGWYQETQYF.

Worth noting for this clone: The sample holds other DNA sequences that translate to the same CDR3. The chain employs TRBV7-2 and TRBJ2-7, with D possibly being TRBD2 (6 bases). Germline loops: CDR1 SGHTA, CDR2 FQGNSA. V was shortened by 2 bases and J by 4 bases, with 9 bases between the two germline ends. This CDR3 comprises 13 residues. The CDR3 nucleotides are TGTGCCAGCAGCTTAAACGGGGGATACGAGCAGTACTTC. Translated, it gives CASSLNGGYEQYF.

The gene calls are TRBV19 and TRBJ2-7; no reliable D call. The CDR3 extends over 14 amino acids. CDR1 is LNHDA and CDR2 is SQIVND in the germline V gene (reference sequence). V shed 5 bases and J shed 0 bases, with 11 bases lying between them. DNA for the CDR3: TGTGCCAGTAGTGAGAGTCCGGGCTCCTACGAGCAGTACTTC. Translated, it gives CASSESPGSYEQYF.

The chain carries TRBV5-4 and TRBJ2-5, with D unresolved. CDR3 length: 13 residues. From germline, CDR1 is SGHNT and CDR2 YYREEE (reference sequence). Trimming stripped 0 bases from V and 5 bases from J, with 8 bases between. This chain's CDR3 is CASSLAVLETQYF. Written as DNA, the CDR3 is TGTGCCAGCAGCTTGGCCGTTTTGGAGACCCAGTACTTC.